The present T cell receptor beta chain was sequenced within a study of breast tumors, draining lymph nodes, adjacent tissues. Study-wide results and caveats: Data only fit, rather than demonstrated, lymph node origin of most tumor T cells. Most tumor T cells seemingly derive from lymph node, then expand in tumor. Compared with basal-like, luminal-like tumors shared significantly more repertoire with nontumor tissue. Tumor TCR diversity was below lymph nodes but above nontumor tissue.

TCRdb re-analysed the multiplex PCR reads in MiXCR, keeping a single row per CDR3 protein. The sample shows 200,000 or so distinct CDR3 sequences, around a third of them seen only once. Worth noting for this clonotype: Its specificity is not known. A much larger clone lies one base from this, so it may be a read error.

This CDR3 has 15 residues. V was trimmed by 3 bases and J by 8 bases, leaving 22 bases between them. The germline V gene encodes CDR1 DFQATT and CDR2 SNEGSKA (reference sequence). Breast cancer patients provided tissue from their axillary draining lymph nodes. V and J are TRBV20-1 and TRBJ2-5; D could derive from TRBD1 or TRBD2 (6 bases each). Material for sequencing was axillary lymph node tissue. The TCR was taken from a female donor with breast cancer. Some clones in this sample may be carry-over from other donors' samples. The CDR3 region has the DNA TGCAGTGCTAGTGACCCCGGGGGCTCCACGGAAACCCAGTACTTC. Its protein is CSASDPGGSTETQYF.